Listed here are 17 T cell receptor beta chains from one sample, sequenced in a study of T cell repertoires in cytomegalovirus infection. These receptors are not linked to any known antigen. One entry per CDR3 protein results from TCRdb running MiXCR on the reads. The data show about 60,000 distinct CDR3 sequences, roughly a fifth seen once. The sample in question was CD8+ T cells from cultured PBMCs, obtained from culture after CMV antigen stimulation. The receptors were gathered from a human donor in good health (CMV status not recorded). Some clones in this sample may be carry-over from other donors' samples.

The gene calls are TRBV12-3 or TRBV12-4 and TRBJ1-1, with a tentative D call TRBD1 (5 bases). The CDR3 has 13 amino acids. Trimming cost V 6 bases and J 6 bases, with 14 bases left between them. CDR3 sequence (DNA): TGTGCCAGCAGCCCCGGGGGGGGGTCTGAAGCTTTCTTT. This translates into CASSPGGGSEAFF.

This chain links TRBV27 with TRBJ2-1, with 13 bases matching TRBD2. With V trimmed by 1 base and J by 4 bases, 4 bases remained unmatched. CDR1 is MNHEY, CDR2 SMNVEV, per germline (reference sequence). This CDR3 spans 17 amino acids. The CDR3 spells CASSLWTSGREYNEQFF. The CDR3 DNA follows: TGTGCCAGCAGTTTATGGACTAGCGGGAGAGAGTACAATGAGCAGTTCTTC.

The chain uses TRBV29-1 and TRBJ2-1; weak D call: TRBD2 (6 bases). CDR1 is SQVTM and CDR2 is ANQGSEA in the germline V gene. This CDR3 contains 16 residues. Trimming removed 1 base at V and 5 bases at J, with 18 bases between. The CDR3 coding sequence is TGCAGCGTTGAAGGTAGCGGAACTATCGGGAACAATGAGCAGTTCTTC. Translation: CSVEGSGTIGNNEQFF.

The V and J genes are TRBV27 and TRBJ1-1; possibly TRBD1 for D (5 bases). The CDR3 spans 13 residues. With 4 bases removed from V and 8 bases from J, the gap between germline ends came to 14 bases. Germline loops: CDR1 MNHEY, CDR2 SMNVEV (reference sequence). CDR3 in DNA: TGTGCCAGCAGTTCAGGGACTGCCACCGAAGCTTTCTTT. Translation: CASSSGTATEAFF.

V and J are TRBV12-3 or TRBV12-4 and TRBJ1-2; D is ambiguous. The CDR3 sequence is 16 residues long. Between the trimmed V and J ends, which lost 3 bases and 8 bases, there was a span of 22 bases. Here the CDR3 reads CASSLRGPEPRMGYTF. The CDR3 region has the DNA TGTGCCAGCAGTTTGAGAGGTCCAGAACCGAGGATGGGCTACACCTTC.

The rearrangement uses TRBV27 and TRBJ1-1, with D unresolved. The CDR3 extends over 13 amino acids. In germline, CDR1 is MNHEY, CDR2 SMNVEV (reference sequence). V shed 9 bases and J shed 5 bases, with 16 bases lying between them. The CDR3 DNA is TGTGCCAGTGGGCCCCCAGCGAGGACTGAAGCTTTCTTT. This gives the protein CASGPPARTEAFF.

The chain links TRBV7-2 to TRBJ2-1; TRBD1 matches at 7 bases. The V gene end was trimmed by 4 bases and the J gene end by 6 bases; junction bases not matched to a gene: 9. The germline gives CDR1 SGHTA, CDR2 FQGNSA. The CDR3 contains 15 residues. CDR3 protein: CASSSRDSYFNEQFF. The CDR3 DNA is TGTGCCAGCAGCTCCAGGGACAGCTACTTCAATGAGCAGTTCTTC.

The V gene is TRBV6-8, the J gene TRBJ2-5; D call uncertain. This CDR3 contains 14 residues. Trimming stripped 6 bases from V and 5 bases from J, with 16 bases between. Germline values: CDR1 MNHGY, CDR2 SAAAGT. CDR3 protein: CASRAPKVSETQYF. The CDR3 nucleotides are TGTGCCAGCAGGGCCCCCAAGGTCTCGGAGACCCAGTACTTC.

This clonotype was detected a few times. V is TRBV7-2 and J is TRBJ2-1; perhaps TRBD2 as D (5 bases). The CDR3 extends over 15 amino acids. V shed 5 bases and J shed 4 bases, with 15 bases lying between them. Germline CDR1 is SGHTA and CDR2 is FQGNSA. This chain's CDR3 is CASSPFEGVYNEQFF. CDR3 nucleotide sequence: TGTGCCAGCAGCCCCTTTGAGGGAGTGTACAATGAGCAGTTCTTC.

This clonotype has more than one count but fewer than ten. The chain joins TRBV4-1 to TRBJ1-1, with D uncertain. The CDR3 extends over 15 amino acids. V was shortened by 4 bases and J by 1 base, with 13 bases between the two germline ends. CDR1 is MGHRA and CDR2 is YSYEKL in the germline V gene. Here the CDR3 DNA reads TGCGCCAGCAGCCTCTTCAAAAGGGAGAACACTGAAGCTTTCTTT. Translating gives CASSLFKRENTEAFF.

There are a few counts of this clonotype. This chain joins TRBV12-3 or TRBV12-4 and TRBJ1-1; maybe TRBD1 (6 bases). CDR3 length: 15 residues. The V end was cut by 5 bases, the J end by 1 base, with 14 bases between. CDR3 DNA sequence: TGTGCCAGCAGTCCTACAGGGTTCTGGAACACTGAAGCTTTCTTT. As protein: CASSPTGFWNTEAFF.

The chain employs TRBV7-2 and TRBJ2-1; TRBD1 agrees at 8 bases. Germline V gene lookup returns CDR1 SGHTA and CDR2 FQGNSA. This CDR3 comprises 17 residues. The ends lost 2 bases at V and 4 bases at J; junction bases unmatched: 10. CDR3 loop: CASSLRAGGLSYNEQFF. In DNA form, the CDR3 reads TGTGCCAGCAGCTTAAGGGCAGGGGGCTTATCGTACAATGAGCAGTTCTTC.

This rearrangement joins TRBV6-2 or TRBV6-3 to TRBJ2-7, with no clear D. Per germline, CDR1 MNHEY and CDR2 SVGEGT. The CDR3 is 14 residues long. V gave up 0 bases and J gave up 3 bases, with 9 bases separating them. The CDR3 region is CASSYSRDFYEQYF. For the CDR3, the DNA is TGTGCCAGCAGTTACTCTCGAGACTTCTACGAGCAGTACTTC.

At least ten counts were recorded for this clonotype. CDR3 DNA: TGTGCCAGCAGCTTAGGCCAAGAGACCCAGTACTTC. This sequence encodes CASSLGQETQYF. The chain joins TRBV7-2 to TRBJ2-5; D uncertain. V gave up 1 base and J gave up 1 base, with 1 base separating them. The CDR3 is made up of 12 amino acids. The germline CDR1 and CDR2 sequences are SGHTA and FQGNSA.

For the CDR3, the DNA is TGTGCCAGCAGCACCCCGGGGGGCCGCGGTGAGCAGTTCTTC. This encodes CASSTPGGRGEQFF. The J gene is TRBJ2-1, the V gene TRBV9, with D perhaps TRBD2 (7 bases). This CDR3 has 14 amino acids. Germline V gene data show CDR1 as SGDLS and CDR2 as YYNGEE. Trimming shortened V by 4 bases and J by 9 bases, and 17 bases separated the two germline ends.

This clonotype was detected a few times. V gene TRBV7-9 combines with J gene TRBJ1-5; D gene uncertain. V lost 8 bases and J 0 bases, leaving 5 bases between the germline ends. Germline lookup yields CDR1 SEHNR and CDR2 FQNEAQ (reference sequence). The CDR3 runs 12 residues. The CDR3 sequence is CASGSSNQPQHF. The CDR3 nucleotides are TGTGCCAGCGGAAGTAGCAATCAGCCCCAGCATTTT.

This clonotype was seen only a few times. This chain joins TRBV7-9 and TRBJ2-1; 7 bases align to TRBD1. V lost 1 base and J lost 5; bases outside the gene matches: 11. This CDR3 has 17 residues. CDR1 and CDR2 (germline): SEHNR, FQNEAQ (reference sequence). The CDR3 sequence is CASSLGWSRGPHNEQFF. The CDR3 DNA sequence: TGTGCCAGCAGCTTAGGTTGGTCGAGGGGGCCCCACAATGAGCAGTTCTTC.